This TCR beta chain was obtained from a study of T cell responses to AZD1222 COVID-19 vaccine. Whole-study results and caveats: Sampled repertoires all dated from after the peak T cell response. Dominant at 160-218 and 743-854, vaccine-associated CD4 TCRs also spanned spike.

Per germline, CDR1 SGHAT and CDR2 FQNNGV. The length of the CDR3 is 14 residues. Between the trimmed V and J ends, which lost 7 bases and 5 bases, there was a span of 17 bases. TCRdb's table, derived via immunoSEQ multiplex PCR, lists solely in-frame clones and lacks some. The data contain about 140,000 clones, just over 90% of them singletons. Concerning this clone itself: What it recognizes is unknown.

This rearrangement joins TRBV11-2 to TRBJ2-5, with D perhaps matching TRBD1 (6 bases). The TCR was taken from an adult who received the AZD1222 COVID-19 vaccine. This sample comprised peripheral blood, obtained 28 days after the second AZD1222 dose. CDR3 sequence (DNA): TGTGCCAGCACCCCTAGGGGGAGTCGGGAGACCCAGTACTTC. This codes for CASTPRGSRETQYF.